Shown below are 30 T cell receptor beta chains from a single sample sequenced in a study of blood T cell repertoires in COVID-19. Repertoires were generated with immunoSEQ multiplex PCR, while TCRdb's copy carries only in-frame clones and drops some. The profile covers approximately 200,000 clones, with approximately 85% appearing a single time and more than 7.5% taken by the ten largest. Sample: PBMCs or T cells enriched from blood (not recorded which). These receptors originate from a woman younger than 45 who had recovered from COVID-19.

The chain employs TRBV28 and TRBJ1-4, with D possibly being TRBD1 (6 bases). This CDR3 spans 15 amino acids. Germline values: CDR1 MDHEN, CDR2 SYDVKM. Trimming pared 4 bases from V and 4 bases from J, leaving 13 bases between. The CDR3: CASSSRQAHNEKLFF. The CDR3 region has the DNA TGTGCCAGCAGTTCACGACAGGCCCATAATGAAAAACTGTTTTTT.

The V call is TRBV18, the J call TRBJ2-7; maybe TRBD2 (8 bases). Germline loops: CDR1 KGHSH, CDR2 LQKENI. This CDR3 is built from 16 residues. Deletions cut 0 bases from V and 1 base from J, with 13 bases between. The CDR3 DNA follows: TGTGCCAGCTCACCACCAGGGGGCGGGAGGTCCTACGAGCAGTACTTC. The encoded protein is CASSPPGGGRSYEQYF.

This sequence joins TRBV18 and TRBJ1-3; D ambiguous. Germline V lookup: CDR1 KGHSH, CDR2 LQKENI. Trimming pared 4 bases from V and 0 bases from J, leaving 13 bases between. CDR3 length equals 16 residues. The CDR3 coding sequence is TGTGCCAGCTCACTACTTTTCGGAGACTCTGGAAACACCATATATTTT. It is translated as CASSLLFGDSGNTIYF.

This chain uses TRBV6-5 with TRBJ1-5; 9 bases line up with TRBD1. J gave up 4 bases and V 2 bases, and 0 bases lay outside the gene matches. The CDR3 loop spans 14 amino acids. Germline V gene sequence: CDR1 MNHEY, CDR2 SVGAGI. The DNA for the CDR3 is TGTGCCAGCAGTTACGGACAGGGGAATCAGCCCCAGCATTTT. Protein: CASSYGQGNQPQHF.

V usage is TRBV21-1 and J usage is TRBJ1-6; TRBD1 was called by the table and not checked on the DNA. TRBV21-1 is a pseudogene locus. The CDR3 extends over 15 amino acids. This chain's CDR3 is CASSTPTGWSSPLHF. Here the CDR3 DNA reads TGTGCCAGCAGCACTCCGACAGGGTGGAGTTCACCCCTCCACTTT.

The chain links TRBV19 to TRBJ2-2, with 10 bases matching TRBD1. Germline V lookup: CDR1 LNHDA, CDR2 SQIVND (reference sequence). The CDR3 loop spans 17 amino acids. J gave up 3 bases and V 4 bases, and 8 bases lay outside the gene matches. In nucleotides, the CDR3 is TGTGCCAGTAGTACGGACCGGGACAGGGGAGACACCGGGGAGCTGTTTTTT. Its translation is CASSTDRDRGDTGELFF.

The CDR3 nucleotides read TGTGCCAGCAGGACAGGGGTCTATGGCTACACCTTC. Translation: CASRTGVYGYTF. The V and J genes are TRBV2 and TRBJ1-2; TRBD1 aligns across 8 bases. Per the germline V gene, CDR1 is SNHLY and CDR2 is FYNNEI. This CDR3 region has 12 residues. J gave up 4 bases and V 6 bases, and 1 base lay outside the gene matches.

The CDR3 loop reads CASSDINYGYTF. In DNA form, the CDR3 reads TGTGCCAGCAGCGACATTAACTATGGCTACACCTTC. The rearrangement uses TRBV7-2 and TRBJ1-2; D is unresolved. The V end lost 5 bases, the J end lost 1 base, and 5 bases lay between the germline ends. The CDR3 runs 12 residues. Looked up from germline, CDR1 is SGHTA and CDR2 is FQGNSA.

The chain joins TRBV10-3 to TRBJ1-2; 7 bases are a match to TRBD1. V was clipped by 4 bases and J by 6 bases; unmatched bases: 2. CDR1 and CDR2 (germline): ENHRY, SYGVKD. CDR3 size: 12 residues. CDR3 loop: CAISGDSHGYTF. CDR3 nucleotides: TGTGCCATCAGTGGGGACAGCCATGGCTACACCTTC.

V is TRBV28 and J is TRBJ2-7; tentative D call: TRBD1 (5 bases). V dropped 1 base and J dropped 5 bases, with 6 bases sitting between them. The CDR3 totals 12 residues. Germline values: CDR1 MDHEN, CDR2 SYDVKM. CDR3 coding DNA: TGTGCCAGCAGTTTATCAGGGCACGAGCAGTACTTC. Encoded protein: CASSLSGHEQYF.

CDR3 region: CASSLGLAGANEQFF. CDR3 in DNA: TGTGCCAGCAGCTTGGGCCTAGCGGGAGCGAATGAGCAGTTCTTC. This rearrangement joins TRBV5-4 to TRBJ2-1, with 10 positions matching TRBD2. The V segment lost 0 bases and the J segment 7 bases; nucleotides outside the gene matches: 4. This CDR3 spans 15 amino acids. Per the germline V gene, CDR1 is SGHNT and CDR2 is YYREEE (reference sequence).

The rearrangement links TRBV28 to TRBJ2-1; 7 nucleotides agree with TRBD1. The CDR3 is 18 amino acids. Germline CDR1 and CDR2: MDHEN and SYDVKM. V gave up 4 bases and J gave up 4 bases; unmatched junction bases: 16. This chain's CDR3 is CASSSSHRDRRQYNEQFF. In DNA, the CDR3 is TGTGCCAGCAGTTCCTCCCACCGGGACAGACGCCAGTACAATGAGCAGTTCTTC.

This clone was observed a single time. The chain carries TRBV2 and TRBJ2-5, with 7 bases that match TRBD2. With 3 bases clipped from V and 5 bases from J, the junction kept 12 bases outside the gene matches. Germline V CDR1 and CDR2: SNHLY, FYNNEI. The CDR3 totals 16 residues. The CDR3: CASSDSHPGGGETQYF. For the CDR3, the DNA is TGTGCCAGCAGTGACTCTCACCCGGGAGGCGGGGAGACCCAGTACTTC.

DNA of the CDR3: TGTGCCAGCAGTTTATCGTTGACGGGAGGGACTAGCGGGACCACCGGGGAGCTGTTTTTT. Its protein product is CASSLSLTGGTSGTTGELFF. This sequence joins TRBV27 and TRBJ2-2, with 13 bases matching TRBD2. The CDR3 loop spans 20 amino acids. The V segment lost 0 bases and the J segment 4 bases; nucleotides outside the gene matches: 11. Germline V gene sequence: CDR1 MNHEY, CDR2 SMNVEV (reference sequence).

The chain recombines TRBV3-1 (or the pseudogene TRBV3-2) with TRBJ1-1; unclear D gene. The CDR3 is 12 amino acids. V shed 4 bases and J shed 4 bases, with 7 bases lying between them. Germline V gene data show CDR1 as LGHDT and CDR2 as YNNKEL (reference sequence). CDR3 coding DNA: TGTGCCAGCAGCCTGGGGAGCACTGAAGCTTTCTTT. Translated: CASSLGSTEAFF.

The chain employs TRBV2 and TRBJ2-3; 7 bases are a match to TRBD2. With V trimmed by 8 bases and J by 6 bases, 8 bases remained unmatched. The CDR3 runs to 13 residues. From germline, CDR1 is SNHLY and CDR2 FYNNEI. In nucleotides, the CDR3 is TGTGCCAGCCGCCTAGCGGTGTGGGATACGCAGTATTTT. This codes for CASRLAVWDTQYF.

DNA for the CDR3: TGTGCCAGCAGTTACCTGGGGAGAGGCACAGATACGCAGTATTTT. This encodes CASSYLGRGTDTQYF. The rearrangement links TRBV6-5 to TRBJ2-3; a weak D match, TRBD2 (5 bases). CDR1 and CDR2 (germline): MNHEY, SVGAGI. Trimming left V 2 bases short and J 1 base short, with 10 bases between. The CDR3 is 15 amino acids.

This chain links TRBV3-1 (or the pseudogene TRBV3-2) with TRBJ2-1; TRBD2 is a possible D gene (6 bases). In germline, CDR1 is LGHDT, CDR2 YNNKEL (reference sequence). The CDR3 has 17 amino acids. V gave up 1 base and J gave up 4 bases, with 17 bases separating them. CDR3 sequence reads: CASSQVGGRGAYNEQFF. CDR3 bases: TGTGCCAGCAGCCAAGTTGGGGGGAGAGGGGCTTACAATGAGCAGTTCTTC.

The rearrangement uses TRBV6-5 and TRBJ2-1; no clear D. The germline V and J ends were trimmed by 7 bases and 6 bases, with 7 bases remaining between them. This CDR3 region has 11 residues. Germline CDR1 and CDR2: MNHEY and SVGAGI. CDR3 sequence reads: CASTTINEQFF. For the CDR3, the DNA is TGTGCCAGCACTACCATCAATGAGCAGTTCTTC.

The chain joins TRBV29-1 to TRBJ2-3, with TRBD1 identical over 7 bases. This CDR3 comprises 11 residues. The junction had 3 bases not matched to a gene; V was cut back by 3 bases and J by 9 bases. Germline V lookup: CDR1 SQVTM, CDR2 ANQGSEA. CDR3: CSVEDRITQYF. The CDR3 DNA sequence: TGCAGCGTTGAGGACAGGATAACGCAGTATTTT.

The chain uses TRBV28 and TRBJ2-6, with 7 bases lining up with TRBD1. Germline lookup yields CDR1 MDHEN and CDR2 SYDVKM. The CDR3 extends over 16 amino acids. J was trimmed by 2 bases and V by 6 bases; bases with no gene match: 7. CDR3 bases: TGTGCCAGCAGAGACCCCGGGACAGCTGGGGCCAACGTCCTGACTTTC. Its protein is CASRDPGTAGANVLTF.

The chain carries TRBV9 and TRBJ2-1, with TRBD2 as a possible D gene (6 bases). Trimming took 3 bases from V and 7 from J, leaving 14 bases between them. The CDR3 contains 14 residues. Germline V gene sequence: CDR1 SGDLS, CDR2 YYNGEE. CDR3 coding DNA: TGTGCCAGCAGCGGCGGGACCGCGGATAATGAGCAGTTCTTC. It is translated as CASSGGTADNEQFF.

The V call is TRBV6-5, the J call TRBJ2-7, with 9 nucleotides matching TRBD1. The CDR3 length is 15 residues. Germline assignment: CDR1 MNHEY and CDR2 SVGAGI. Germline trimming cut 0 bases from V and 0 bases from J; bases unmatched to any gene: 0. The CDR3 nucleotides read TGTGCCAGCAGTTACTCGACAGGGGGCTCCTACGAGCAGTACTTC. This translates into CASSYSTGGSYEQYF.

The chain links TRBV7-2 to TRBJ1-1, with D possibly being TRBD1 (6 bases). Germline V gene data show CDR1 as SGHTA and CDR2 as FQGNSA. The CDR3 totals 14 residues. Trimming took off 6 bases at V and 0 bases at J, with 11 bases between the two ends. The CDR3 protein is CASRTGLVNTEAFF. DNA for the CDR3: TGTGCCAGCAGAACAGGGCTCGTGAACACTGAAGCTTTCTTT.

The chain has TRBV12-3 or TRBV12-4 and TRBJ1-3; D ambiguous. Trimming removed 10 bases at V and 7 bases at J, with 11 bases between. CDR3 length: 11 residues. The CDR3 loop reads CATQTGNTIYF. The CDR3 DNA sequence: TGTGCCACCCAAACGGGGAACACCATATATTTT.

This chain connects TRBV7-2 to TRBJ2-7; 9 bases are a match to TRBD2. V trimming: 1 base; J trimming: 6 bases; junction bases outside the gene matches: 7. The germline V gene encodes CDR1 SGHTA and CDR2 FQGNSA. This CDR3 spans 15 amino acids. CDR3: CASSLVGSGSAEQYF. DNA for the CDR3: TGTGCCAGCAGCTTAGTAGGTAGCGGGAGTGCCGAGCAGTACTTC.

The chain combines TRBV6-5 with TRBJ1-3; D gene unclear. CDR3 size: 14 residues. V was shortened by 7 bases and J by 0 bases, with 10 bases between the two germline ends. Germline lookup yields CDR1 MNHEY and CDR2 SVGAGI. As DNA, the CDR3 is TGTGCCAGCACGAGGTCCCCCTCTGGAAACACCATATATTTT. This codes for CASTRSPSGNTIYF.

The chain employs TRBV28 and TRBJ2-7; 8 bases match TRBD1. With 2 bases clipped from V and 5 bases from J, the junction kept 5 bases outside the gene matches. The CDR3 is 14 residues long. The germline CDR1 and CDR2 sequences are MDHEN and SYDVKM. The CDR3 DNA reads as TGTGCCAGCAGTTTACGACAGGGGAGGAACGAGCAGTACTTC. This translates into CASSLRQGRNEQYF. Based on the CDR3 plus reference TRBV28 and TRBJ2-7, the full variable domain is DVKVTQSSRYLVKRTGEKVFLECVQDMDHENMFWYRQDPGLGLRLIYFSYDVKMKEKGDIPEGYSVSREKKERFSLILESASTNQTSMYLCASSLRQGRNEQYFGPGTRLTVT.

The chain links TRBV19 to TRBJ2-1; TRBD1 aligns across 9 bases. With V trimmed by 10 bases and J by 8 bases, 15 bases remained unmatched. Germline CDR1 is LNHDA and CDR2 is SQIVND (reference sequence). The CDR3 has 15 amino acids. CDR3 DNA sequence: TGTGCCACCCGACCCGGGGGGACAGGGCGGGATGAGCAGTTCTTC. Protein: CATRPGGTGRDEQFF.

The chain employs TRBV5-1 and TRBJ1-3, with D possibly being TRBD1 (5 bases). The CDR3 extends over 14 amino acids. Germline assignment: CDR1 SGHRS and CDR2 YFSETQ. V was clipped by 5 bases and J by 0 bases, with 9 bases between them. The CDR3 DNA reads TGCGCCAGCAGTTATGACAGCTCTGGAAACACCATATATTTT. This sequence encodes CASSYDSSGNTIYF.